The 11 T cell receptor beta chains in this list originate from one sample, sequenced in a study of molecular identifiers for immune sequencing clone quantification. TCRdb re-analysed the PCR reads in MiXCR, keeping a single row per CDR3 protein. The sample lists 400,000 to 600,000 distinct CDR3 sequences, about 20% occurring once. The source material was naive CD8+ T cells from blood, with Jurkat cell RNA spiked in. Documented subset: FACS-sorted CD8+CD4-CCR7+CD45RA+ naive T cells. These TCRs come from a human donor in good health. Some libraries in this study had Jurkat cell RNA spiked in.

The chain couples TRBV28 to TRBJ2-1; 10 bases agree with TRBD2. Germline V lookup: CDR1 MDHEN, CDR2 SYDVKM. J lost 5 bases, V lost 5 bases, and 15 bases had no gene match. CDR3 size: 18 residues. CDR3 sequence reads: CASSRPLPSGSIDNEQFF. The CDR3 coding sequence is TGTGCCAGCAGTCGCCCCCTCCCTAGCGGGAGCATCGACAATGAGCAGTTCTTC.

This clonotype was detected ten times or more. The chain links TRBV4-3 to TRBJ1-1; D gene ambiguous. V shed 0 bases and J shed 8 bases, with 16 bases lying between them. From germline, CDR1 is LGHNA and CDR2 YSLEER. The CDR3 sequence is 15 residues long. The CDR3 DNA sequence: TGCGCCAGCAGCCAAGATAGGGCCAGTTGGATAGAAGCTTTCTTT. Its translation: CASSQDRASWIEAFF.

The chain combines TRBV6-2 or TRBV6-3 with TRBJ2-6, with D tentatively TRBD2 (5 bases). The germline V gene has CDR1 MNHEY and CDR2 SVGEGT. This CDR3 has 17 residues. V was pared by 2 bases and J by 0 bases, with 11 bases between. The CDR3 sequence: CASSYEGRASGANVLTF. CDR3 sequence (DNA): TGTGCCAGCAGTTACGAGGGAAGGGCCTCTGGGGCCAACGTCCTGACTTTC.

The table lists this clonotype with a few counts. This chain connects TRBV5-4 to TRBJ2-6, with D unresolved. The V end was cut by 4 bases, the J end by 3 bases, with 11 bases between. The length of the CDR3 is 15 residues. Germline V gene lookup returns CDR1 SGHNT and CDR2 YYREEE (reference sequence). The CDR3 region has the DNA TGTGCCAGCAGCATAAGTGGTGGTGGGGCCAACGTCCTGACTTTC. Amino acids: CASSISGGGANVLTF.

As to this clonotype: At one of its ends the junction is not consistent with the germline gene, which may arise from a read error. The chain joins TRBV4-3 to TRBJ1-3; D may be TRBD1 (6 bases). Germline V gives CDR1 LGHNA, CDR2 YSLEER. The CDR3 contains 14 residues. The CDR3: CASSARDIGSTIYF. CDR3 nucleotides: TGCGCCAGCAGCGCCAGGGACATCGGAAGCACCATATATTTT.

The chain has TRBV24-1 and TRBJ2-1, with D maybe TRBD2 (6 bases). The CDR3 consists of 13 residues. Germline CDR1 and CDR2: KGHDR and SFDVKD. Trimming removed 5 bases at V and 12 bases at J, with 16 bases between. CDR3 nucleotides: TGTGCCACCAGTGTCGGGAGAGATTCTTTGCAGTTCTTC. Residues: CATSVGRDSLQFF.

This clonotype was seen many times. The chain joins TRBV7-2 to TRBJ1-1; no definite D call. Trimming took 5 bases from V and 8 from J, leaving 15 bases between them. Germline V lookup: CDR1 SGHTA, CDR2 FQGNSA. The CDR3 is 13 residues long. The DNA for the CDR3 is TGTGCCAGCAGCCTACTAGAACCGCCCGAAGCTTTCTTT. This encodes CASSLLEPPEAFF.

Many counts were recorded for this clonotype. The chain is built from TRBV21-1 and TRBJ2-4; the tabulated D call, TRBD2, remains unverified against the DNA. TRBV21-1 is labeled a pseudogene. This CDR3 has 16 amino acids. CDR3 region: CASSTGRRLAKNIQYF. The CDR3 bases are TGTGCCAGCAGCACGGGACGGCGACTAGCCAAAAACATTCAGTACTTC.

This clonotype appeared many times. This sequence joins TRBV7-9 and TRBJ2-7; possible D gene TRBD2, 5 bases. This CDR3 is 13 amino acids long. V was trimmed by 3 bases and J by 7 bases, leaving 13 bases between them. Germline V CDR1 and CDR2: SEHNR, FQNEAQ (reference sequence). The CDR3 region is CASSFPGTGEQYF. CDR3 coding DNA: TGTGCCAGCAGCTTTCCGGGTACGGGGGAGCAGTACTTC.

There are many counts of this clonotype. The J gene is TRBJ1-5, the V gene TRBV19, with D possibly being TRBD1 (6 bases). The V end lost 4 bases, the J end lost 2 bases, and 15 bases lay between the germline ends. The CDR3 runs to 16 residues. Germline V gene data show CDR1 as LNHDA and CDR2 as SQIVND (reference sequence). The DNA of the CDR3 is TGTGCCAGTAGTACTCCGGACAGACCTGGCAATCAGCCCCAGCATTTT. Residues: CASSTPDRPGNQPQHF. Filled out from reference TRBV19 and TRBJ1-5, the complete variable domain reads DGGITQSPKYLFRKEGQNVTLSCEQNLNHDAMYWYRQDPGQGLRLIYYSQIVNDFQKGDIAEGYSVSREKKESFPLTVTSAQKNPTAFYLCASSTPDRPGNQPQHFGDGTRLSIL.

In its sample, this clonotype was seen a few times. The chain carries TRBV7-6 and TRBJ2-3; 8 nucleotides agree with TRBD2. CDR3 length: 14 residues. V gave up 5 bases and J gave up 13 bases; unmatched junction bases: 14. CDR1 and CDR2 from the germline V gene are SGHVS and FNYEAQ. CDR3 nucleotide sequence: TGTGCCAGCAGCCCCTCGGCGGGAGGCCCCAGTGAGTATTTT. Its translation: CASSPSAGGPSEYF. Full variable domain (rest looked up from reference TRBV7-6 and TRBJ2-3): GAGVSQSPRYKVTKRGQDVALRCDPISGHVSLYWYRQALGQGPEFLTYFNYEAQQDKSGLPNDRFSAERPEGSISTLTIQRTEQRDSAMYRCASSPSAGGPSEYFGPGTRLTVL.